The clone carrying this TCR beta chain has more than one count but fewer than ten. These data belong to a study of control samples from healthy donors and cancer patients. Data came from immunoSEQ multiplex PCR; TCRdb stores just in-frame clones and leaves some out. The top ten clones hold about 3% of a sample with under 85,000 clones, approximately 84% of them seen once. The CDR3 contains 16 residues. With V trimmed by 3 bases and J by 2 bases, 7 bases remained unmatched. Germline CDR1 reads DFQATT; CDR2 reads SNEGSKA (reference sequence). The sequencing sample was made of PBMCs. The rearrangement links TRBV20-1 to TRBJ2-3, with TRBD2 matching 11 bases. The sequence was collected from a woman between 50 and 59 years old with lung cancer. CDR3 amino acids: CSASSASGGYTDTQYF. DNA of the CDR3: TGCAGTGCTAGTTCGGCTAGCGGGGGGTACACAGATACGCAGTATTTT.